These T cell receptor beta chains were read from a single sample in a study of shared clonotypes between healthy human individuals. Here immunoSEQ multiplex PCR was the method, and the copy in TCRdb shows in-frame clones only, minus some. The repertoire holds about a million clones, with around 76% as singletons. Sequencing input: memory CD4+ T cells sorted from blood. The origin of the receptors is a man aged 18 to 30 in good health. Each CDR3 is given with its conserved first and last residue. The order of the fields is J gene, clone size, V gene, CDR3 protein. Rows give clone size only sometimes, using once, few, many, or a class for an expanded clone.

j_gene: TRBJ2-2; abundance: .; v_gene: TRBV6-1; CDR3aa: CASSFTGLTGELFF
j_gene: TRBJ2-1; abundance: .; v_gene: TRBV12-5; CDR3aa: CASEKQGSYNEQFF
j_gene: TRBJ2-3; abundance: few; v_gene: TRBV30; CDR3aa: CAWSGWESTDTQYF
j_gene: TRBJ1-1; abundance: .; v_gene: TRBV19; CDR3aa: CASSISPPMNTEAFF
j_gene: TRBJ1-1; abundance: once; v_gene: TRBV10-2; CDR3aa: CASSDPGGRTEAFF
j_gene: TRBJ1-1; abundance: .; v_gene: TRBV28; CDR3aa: CASSSPSLRNTEAFF
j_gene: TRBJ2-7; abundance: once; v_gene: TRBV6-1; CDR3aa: CASSEGTDRISYEQYF
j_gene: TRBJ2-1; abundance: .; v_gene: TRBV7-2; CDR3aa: CASSLSGLSTNEQFF
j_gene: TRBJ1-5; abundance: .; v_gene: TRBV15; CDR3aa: CATSILQGQPQHF
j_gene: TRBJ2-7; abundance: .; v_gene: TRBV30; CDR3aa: CAWATGGWGQYF
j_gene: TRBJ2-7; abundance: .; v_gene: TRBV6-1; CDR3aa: CASRTSGIYEQYF
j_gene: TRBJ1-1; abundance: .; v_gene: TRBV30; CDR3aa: CAWSVPSRVEAFF
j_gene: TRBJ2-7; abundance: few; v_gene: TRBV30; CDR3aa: CAWSSGGPEQYF
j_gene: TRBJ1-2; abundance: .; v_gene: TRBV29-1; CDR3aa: CSVGGGQGYGYTF
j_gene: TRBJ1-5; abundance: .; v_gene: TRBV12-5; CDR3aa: CASGPGTGTQPQHF